One and the same sample provided the 30 T cell receptor beta chains below, sequenced in a study of vaccination and CD4 T cells after COVID-19. Treatment indicated: approximately nine-day PBMC culture with coronavirus spike peptide pools or control peptides (ViraFEST assay). Their target antigens are unknown. Sequencing of cultured CD4+ T cell DNA used the Oncomine TCR Beta short-read assay. MiXCR, run by TCRdb on the PCR reads, gives a single entry per CDR3 protein. Counted here are roughly 24,000 distinct CDR3 sequences, 40% to 50% occurring once; the ten biggest clones make up approximately 10%. The sample comprised CD4+ T cells from blood, cultured in vitro. The receptors derive from a human donor who had recovered from COVID-19.

V gene TRBV4-1 combines with J gene TRBJ2-7; a possible D gene is TRBD1 (5 bases). The CDR3 totals 13 residues. CDR1 MGHRA and CDR2 YSYEKL come from the germline V gene. V lost 2 bases and J lost 11, with 16 bases in between. The CDR3 region has the DNA TGCGCCAGCAGCCAAACCTCACGAGGCAGGGAGTACTTC. It encodes CASSQTSRGREYF.

This clonotype showed up just once. The CDR3 protein is CASSTTRQETQYF. Written as DNA, the CDR3 is TGTGCCAGCAGCACAACTAGACAAGAGACCCAGTACTTC. The J gene is TRBJ2-5, the V gene TRBV11-2; possibly TRBD2 for D (5 bases). Germline assignment: CDR1 SGHAT and CDR2 FQNNGV. Trimming left V 5 bases short and J 2 bases short, with 9 bases between. The CDR3 is made up of 13 amino acids.

The chain carries TRBV28 and TRBJ2-3; D unresolved. The CDR3 has 15 amino acids. Per the germline V gene, CDR1 is MDHEN and CDR2 is SYDVKM. Deletions cut 3 bases from V and 5 bases from J, with 15 bases between. The CDR3 protein is CASSFGRKPGDTQYF. The CDR3 DNA is TGTGCCAGCAGTTTCGGCAGGAAACCCGGAGATACGCAGTATTTT.

The V gene is TRBV11-3, the J gene TRBJ2-5; 7 bases align to TRBD1. Looked up from germline, CDR1 is SGHNT and CDR2 is YENEEA. With 1 base clipped from V and 1 base from J, the junction kept 9 bases outside the gene matches. The CDR3 extends over 17 amino acids. CDR3 coding DNA: TGTGCCAGCAGCTTAGCGGGGACAGAAAAATTCCAAGAGACCCAGTACTTC. Amino acids: CASSLAGTEKFQETQYF.

This clonotype appeared a few times. The chain combines TRBV11-2 with TRBJ2-3; D is perhaps TRBD2 (6 bases). Trimming cost V 3 bases and J 0 bases, with 13 bases left between them. Germline CDR1 reads SGHAT; CDR2 reads FQNNGV. The CDR3 length is 16 residues. The CDR3: CASSFQSGFSTDTQYF. Here the CDR3 DNA reads TGTGCCAGCAGCTTCCAGAGCGGGTTCAGCACAGATACGCAGTATTTT.

V gene TRBV7-9 combines with J gene TRBJ2-7; D unclear. The CDR3 runs to 13 residues. Germline-derived CDR1 and CDR2 are SEHNR and FQNEAQ (reference sequence). The ends were cut back, 5 bases at V and 3 bases at J, with 11 bases in the middle. CDR3 bases: TGTGCCAGCAGCCCCTCCGCGAACTACGAGCAGTACTTC. Its protein is CASSPSANYEQYF. The full variable domain, rest sourced from reference TRBV7-9 and TRBJ2-7, is DTGVSQNPRHKITKRGQNVTFRCDPISEHNRLYWYRQTLGQGPEFLTYFQNEAQLEKSRLLSDRFSAERPKGSFSTLEIQRTEQGDSAMYLCASSPSANYEQYFGPGTRLTVT.

A few counts support this clonotype. J is TRBJ2-5 and V is TRBV2; a possible D gene is TRBD1 (5 bases). There are 13 residues in the CDR3. CDR1 is SNHLY, CDR2 FYNNEI, per germline. Deletions cut 5 bases from V and 2 bases from J, with 9 bases between. In nucleotides, the CDR3 is TGTGCCAGCAGTCCCGACAGTCAAGAGACCCAGTACTTC. This translates into CASSPDSQETQYF.

The sample holds a few counts of this clonotype. The rearrangement uses TRBV2 and TRBJ2-2; TRBD2 matches at 8 bases. Looked up from germline, CDR1 is SNHLY and CDR2 is FYNNEI. This CDR3 is built from 14 residues. V was pared by 5 bases and J by 4 bases, with 3 bases of the junction left unmatched. The CDR3 nucleotides are TGTGCCAGCAGTCAACGGGGGGGCACCGGGGAGCTGTTTTTT. Translation gives CASSQRGGTGELFF.

This clonotype was counted between two and nine times. This chain uses TRBV20-1 with TRBJ2-5, with D maybe TRBD2 (5 bases). The germline V gene has CDR1 DFQATT and CDR2 SNEGSKA (reference sequence). This CDR3 is built from 16 residues. The ends were cut back, 3 bases at V and 1 base at J, with 18 bases in the middle. The CDR3 spells CSARTGTRSIQETQYF. In DNA form, the CDR3 reads TGCAGTGCTAGGACGGGTACTAGAAGTATCCAAGAGACCCAGTACTTC.

The table lists this clonotype with a count of one. The gene calls are TRBV6-2 or TRBV6-3 and TRBJ2-1; D unresolved. The CDR3 extends over 11 amino acids. Germline V CDR1 and CDR2: MNHEY, SVGEGT. Trimming pared 6 bases from V and 5 bases from J, leaving 5 bases between. CDR3 coding DNA: TGTGCCAGCAGCCTTAACAATGAGCAGTTCTTC. Encoded protein: CASSLNNEQFF.

V and J are TRBV20-1 and TRBJ1-1; no reliable D call. CDR3 length: 14 amino acids. Trimming removed 3 bases from V and 6 bases from J, with 17 bases in between. Germline V lookup: CDR1 DFQATT, CDR2 SNEGSKA (reference sequence). The CDR3 region has the DNA TGCAGTGCTAGTTACGCTTTAGGGTTCGCTGAAGCTTTCTTT. Its protein is CSASYALGFAEAFF.

The chain employs TRBV5-1 and TRBJ2-1; D not certain. The CDR3 has 14 amino acids. V gave up 0 bases and J gave up 8 bases, with 12 bases separating them. Germline V lookup: CDR1 SGHRS, CDR2 YFSETQ. CDR3 protein: CASSLEPIPDEQFF. DNA of the CDR3: TGCGCCAGCAGCTTGGAACCGATTCCCGATGAGCAGTTCTTC.

This clonotype was seen a handful of times. The chain links TRBV6-1 to TRBJ2-3; weak D call: TRBD2 (5 bases). Germline lookup yields CDR1 MNHNS and CDR2 SASEGT. The length of the CDR3 is 14 residues. V was cut by 7 bases and J by 2 bases, with 13 bases left in between. CDR3 DNA: TGTGCCAGCATTCGAGGGTCAAACACAGATACGCAGTATTTT. Protein sequence: CASIRGSNTDTQYF.

The chain has TRBV11-1 and TRBJ1-6, with unresolved D. Per the germline V gene, CDR1 is SGHAT and CDR2 is FQDESV (reference sequence). This CDR3 has 13 amino acids. V gave up 4 bases and J gave up 6 bases, with 7 bases separating them. DNA of the CDR3: TGTGCCAGCAGCTGGAGCGGTAATTCACCCCTCCACTTT. Translated: CASSWSGNSPLHF.

The chain links TRBV6-5 to TRBJ1-2; 7 nucleotides match TRBD1. The germline gives CDR1 MNHEY, CDR2 SVGAGI. The CDR3 loop spans 17 amino acids. After removal of 0 bases from V and 4 bases from J, the junction contained 11 bases not matched to a gene. The CDR3 DNA follows: TGTGCCAGCAGTTACTCGATTATGGCGACAGGGCGCTATGGCTACACCTTC. Protein product: CASSYSIMATGRYGYTF.

The rearrangement uses TRBV6-1 and TRBJ2-5; 8 bases agree with TRBD1. The V gene end was trimmed by 1 base and the J gene end by 5 bases; junction bases not matched to a gene: 3. Germline CDR1 reads MNHNS; CDR2 reads SASEGT. The length of the CDR3 is 14 residues. CDR3 coding DNA: TGTGCCAGCAGTGAAGGTGGACAGGGTGAGACCCAGTACTTC. This encodes CASSEGGQGETQYF.

The chain combines TRBV5-1 with TRBJ2-1; TRBD2 matches at 8 bases. Germline lookup yields CDR1 SGHRS and CDR2 YFSETQ. The CDR3 spans 16 residues. V dropped 4 bases and J dropped 7; count of bases not matched to a gene: 13. The CDR3 nucleotides read TGCGCCAGCAGCGTTGGCGGGGGGCGAGCACAGAATGAGCAGTTCTTC. Translated, it gives CASSVGGGRAQNEQFF.

In its sample, this clonotype was seen a few times. V gene TRBV7-2 combines with J gene TRBJ1-2; D ambiguous. Germline CDR1 SGHTA, CDR2 FQGNSA. This CDR3 spans 13 amino acids. Trimming pared 5 bases from V and 8 bases from J, leaving 15 bases between. CDR3 coding DNA: TGTGCCAGCAGCCCCCCCGGCCCTAAAGGCTACACCTTC. The encoded protein is CASSPPGPKGYTF.

The chain joins TRBV5-1 to TRBJ2-2; TRBD2 is a possible D gene (6 bases). The ends were cut back, 9 bases at V and 1 base at J, with 16 bases in the middle. The CDR3 extends over 15 amino acids. Germline V gene sequence: CDR1 SGHRS, CDR2 YFSETQ. CDR3 sequence: CATTVRGVNTGELFF. In DNA, the CDR3 is TGCGCCACCACGGTTCGCGGGGTGAACACCGGGGAGCTGTTTTTT. The full variable domain, with the rest looked up from reference TRBV5-1 and TRBJ2-2, is KAGVTQTPRYLIKTRGQQVTLSCSPISGHRSVSWYQQTPGQGLQFLFEYFSETQRNKGNFPGRFSGRQFSNSRSEMNVSTLELGDSALYLCATTVRGVNTGELFFGEGSRLTVL.

This clonotype turned up a few times. This rearrangement joins TRBV7-2 to TRBJ1-5; D uncertain. The CDR3 runs 16 residues. Trimming left V 4 bases short and J 2 bases short, with 15 bases between. Germline CDR1 reads SGHTA; CDR2 reads FQGNSA. CDR3 in DNA: TGTGCCAGCAGCTCGAGAACCCTCGGGGGCAATCAGCCCCAGCATTTT. Translation gives CASSSRTLGGNQPQHF.

This chain uses TRBV10-1 with TRBJ1-1; D uncertain. The CDR3 contains 14 residues. Germline V gene data show CDR1 as WNHNN and CDR2 as SYGVQD (reference sequence). V was cut by 5 bases and J by 1 base, with 11 bases left in between. The DNA of the CDR3 is TGCGCCAGCAGTACCGGACCGACGAACACTGAAGCTTTCTTT. Translating it yields CASSTGPTNTEAFF.

There are a few counts of this clonotype. CDR3: CASSSGTGGSPLHF. The CDR3 nucleotides read TGTGCCAGCTCGTCCGGGACGGGGGGTTCACCCCTCCACTTT. The chain couples TRBV27 to TRBJ1-6; D possibly corresponds to TRBD1 (5 bases). This CDR3 region has 14 residues. CDR1 and CDR2 from the germline V gene are MNHEY and SMNVEV (reference sequence). Trimming took 8 bases from V and 9 from J, leaving 17 bases between them.

The gene calls are TRBV20-1 and TRBJ1-5; D ambiguous. This CDR3 has 14 residues. Germline V gene data show CDR1 as DFQATT and CDR2 as SNEGSKA (reference sequence). Deletions cut 6 bases from V and 6 bases from J, with 18 bases between. The CDR3 bases are TGCAGTGCCTCGCCCCCCCGGGAGGGTCAGCCCCAGCATTTT. Protein: CSASPPREGQPQHF.

There are a few counts of this clonotype. The gene calls are TRBV10-3 and TRBJ1-6, with D unresolved. This CDR3 is built from 12 residues. V lost 2 bases, J lost 9 bases, and 5 bases lay in between. Germline CDR1 is ENHRY and CDR2 is SYGVKD. CDR3 coding DNA: TGTGCCATCAGTGAGGGGAGTTCACCCCTCCACTTT. It translates to CAISEGSSPLHF.

The V and J genes are TRBV6-2 or TRBV6-3 and TRBJ2-1; 9 bases fit TRBD2. V dropped 6 bases and J dropped 7; count of bases not matched to a gene: 22. CDR1 and CDR2 from the germline V gene are MNHEY and SVGEGT. The CDR3 runs 19 residues. For the CDR3, the DNA is TGTGCCAGCAGCCTACTACCCTTCCTAGGAAGCGGGAGGTTGAATGAGCAGTTCTTC. Translating gives CASSLLPFLGSGRLNEQFF.

The V and J genes are TRBV25-1 and TRBJ2-5; 7 positions match TRBD1. The CDR3 is made up of 15 amino acids. The V gene end was trimmed by 1 base and the J gene end by 4 bases; junction bases not matched to a gene: 6. CDR1 MGHDK and CDR2 SYGVNS come from the germline V gene. The CDR3 loop is CASSEWRNRGETQYF. The CDR3 nucleotides are TGTGCCAGCAGTGAATGGCGGAACAGGGGAGAGACCCAGTACTTC.

This chain connects TRBV19 to TRBJ1-5, with D possibly being TRBD1 (5 bases). Germline V gives CDR1 LNHDA, CDR2 SQIVND (reference sequence). V shed 0 bases and J shed 7 bases, with 19 bases lying between them. This CDR3 has 17 residues. CDR3 DNA sequence: TGTGCCAGTAGTATAGATCACAGGCAGATAGTCGGGCAGCCCCAGCATTTT. Translation gives CASSIDHRQIVGQPQHF.

The chain employs TRBV20-1 and TRBJ2-5, with D tentatively TRBD1 (5 bases). The CDR3 spans 14 residues. V was trimmed by 5 bases and J by 5 bases, leaving 18 bases between them. CDR1 DFQATT and CDR2 SNEGSKA come from the germline V gene (reference sequence). CDR3: CSAGKVQDKETQYF. The CDR3 DNA sequence: TGCAGTGCTGGGAAGGTTCAGGACAAGGAGACCCAGTACTTC.

The chain recombines TRBV28 with TRBJ2-5; D is unclear. The CDR3 consists of 11 residues. CDR1 is MDHEN and CDR2 is SYDVKM in the germline V gene. V lost 10 bases and J lost 4, with 10 bases in between. CDR3 bases: TGTGCCACCGGGTGGCGAGAGACCCAGTACTTC. Its protein product is CATGWRETQYF.

In DNA, the CDR3 is TGTGCCAGCAGCCAAGATGGGGATTATGGCTACACCTTC. Its protein product is CASSQDGDYGYTF. The chain couples TRBV4-2 to TRBJ1-2; D not certain. CDR3 length equals 13 residues. Per the germline V gene, CDR1 is LGHNA and CDR2 is YNFKEQ. The germline V and J ends were trimmed by 0 bases and 5 bases, with 7 bases remaining between them.